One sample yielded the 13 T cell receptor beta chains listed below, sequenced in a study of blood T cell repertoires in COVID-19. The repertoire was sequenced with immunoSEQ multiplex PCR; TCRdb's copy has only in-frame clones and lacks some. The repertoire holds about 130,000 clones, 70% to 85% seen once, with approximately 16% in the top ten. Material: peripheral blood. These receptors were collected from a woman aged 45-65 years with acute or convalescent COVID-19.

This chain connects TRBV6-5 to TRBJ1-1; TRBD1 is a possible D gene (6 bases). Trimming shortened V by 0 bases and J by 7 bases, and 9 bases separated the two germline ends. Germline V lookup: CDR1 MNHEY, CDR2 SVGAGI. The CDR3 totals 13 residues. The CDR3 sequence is CASSYSDSLEAFF. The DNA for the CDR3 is TGTGCCAGCAGTTACTCGGACAGCCTTGAAGCTTTCTTT.

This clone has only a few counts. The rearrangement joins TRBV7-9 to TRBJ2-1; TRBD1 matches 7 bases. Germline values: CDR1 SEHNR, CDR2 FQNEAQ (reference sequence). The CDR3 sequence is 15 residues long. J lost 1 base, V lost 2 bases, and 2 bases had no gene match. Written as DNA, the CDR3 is TGTGCCAGCAGCTTACAGGGGGTGTCCTACAATGAGCAGTTCTTC. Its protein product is CASSLQGVSYNEQFF.

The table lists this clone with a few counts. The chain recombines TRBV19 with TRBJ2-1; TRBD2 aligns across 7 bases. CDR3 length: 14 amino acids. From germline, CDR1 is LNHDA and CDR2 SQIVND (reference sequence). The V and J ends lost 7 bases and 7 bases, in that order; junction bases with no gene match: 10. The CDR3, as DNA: TGTGCCAGTACCCTGCGGGGGATGAAGAATGAGCAGTTCTTC. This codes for CASTLRGMKNEQFF.

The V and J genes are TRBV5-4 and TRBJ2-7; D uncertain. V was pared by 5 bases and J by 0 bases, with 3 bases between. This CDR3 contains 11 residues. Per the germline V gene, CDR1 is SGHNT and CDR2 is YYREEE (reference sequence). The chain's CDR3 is CASRSSYEQYF. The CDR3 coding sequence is TGTGCCAGCAGGAGCTCCTACGAGCAGTACTTC.

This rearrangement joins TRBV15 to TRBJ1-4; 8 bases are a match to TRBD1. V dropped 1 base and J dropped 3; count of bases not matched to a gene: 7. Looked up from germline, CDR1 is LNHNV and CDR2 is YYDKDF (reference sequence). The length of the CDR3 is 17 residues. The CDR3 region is CATSRGHGGQANEKLFF. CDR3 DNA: TGTGCCACCAGCAGAGGTCACGGGGGACAGGCTAATGAAAAACTGTTTTTT.

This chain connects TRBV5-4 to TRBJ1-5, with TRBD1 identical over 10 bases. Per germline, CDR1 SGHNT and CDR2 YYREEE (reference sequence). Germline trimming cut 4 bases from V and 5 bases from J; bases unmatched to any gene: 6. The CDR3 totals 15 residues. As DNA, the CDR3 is TGTGCCAGCAGCCCTGGGACAGGGGCAGATCAGCCCCAGCATTTT. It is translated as CASSPGTGADQPQHF.

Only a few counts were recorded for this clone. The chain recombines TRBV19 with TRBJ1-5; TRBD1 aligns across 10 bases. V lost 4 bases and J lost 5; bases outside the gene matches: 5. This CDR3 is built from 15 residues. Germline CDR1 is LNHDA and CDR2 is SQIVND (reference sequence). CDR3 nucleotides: TGTGCCAGTAGTAGAGGGACAGGGGTCGATCAGCCCCAGCATTTT. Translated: CASSRGTGVDQPQHF.

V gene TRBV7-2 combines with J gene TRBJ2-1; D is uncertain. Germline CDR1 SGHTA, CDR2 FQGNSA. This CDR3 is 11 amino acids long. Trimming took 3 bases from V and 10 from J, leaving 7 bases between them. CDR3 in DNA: TGTGCCAGCAGCTTCTCGGTAGAGCAGTTCTTC. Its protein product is CASSFSVEQFF.

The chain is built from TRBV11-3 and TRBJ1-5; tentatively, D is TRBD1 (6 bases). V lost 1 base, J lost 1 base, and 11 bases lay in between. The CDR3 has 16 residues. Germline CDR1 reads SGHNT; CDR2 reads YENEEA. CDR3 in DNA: TGTGCCAGCAGCTTAGTTACAGGGTGGAGCAATCAGCCCCAGCATTTT. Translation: CASSLVTGWSNQPQHF.

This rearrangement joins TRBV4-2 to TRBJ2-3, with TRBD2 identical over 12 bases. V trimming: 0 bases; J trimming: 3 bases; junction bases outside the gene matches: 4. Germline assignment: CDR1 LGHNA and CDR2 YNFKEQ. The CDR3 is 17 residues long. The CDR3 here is CASSQDPSGGATDTQYF. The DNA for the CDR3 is TGTGCCAGCAGCCAAGATCCTAGCGGGGGGGCTACAGATACGCAGTATTTT.

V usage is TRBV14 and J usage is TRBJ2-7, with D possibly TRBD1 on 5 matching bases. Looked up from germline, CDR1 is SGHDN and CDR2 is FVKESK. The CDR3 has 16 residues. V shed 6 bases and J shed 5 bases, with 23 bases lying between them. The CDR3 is CASSLQGGKRSHEQYF. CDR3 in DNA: TGTGCCAGCAGTCTCCAGGGTGGGAAAAGGTCGCACGAGCAGTACTTC.

The CDR3 DNA follows: TGTGCCAGCAGTTGGGGCCGAAATCAGCCCCAGCATTTT. The encoded protein is CASSWGRNQPQHF. The chain joins TRBV13 to TRBJ1-5; a possible D gene is TRBD1 (5 bases). V lost 6 bases, J lost 4 bases, and 10 bases lay in between. This CDR3 is 13 amino acids long. Germline CDR1 and CDR2: PRHDT and FYEKMQ (reference sequence). Full variable domain (remainder filled in from reference TRBV13 and TRBJ1-5): AAGVIQSPRHLIKEKRETATLKCYPIPRHDTVYWYQQGPGQDPQFLISFYEKMQSDKGSIPDRFSAQQFSDYHSELNMSSLELGDSALYFCASSWGRNQPQHFGDGTRLSIL.

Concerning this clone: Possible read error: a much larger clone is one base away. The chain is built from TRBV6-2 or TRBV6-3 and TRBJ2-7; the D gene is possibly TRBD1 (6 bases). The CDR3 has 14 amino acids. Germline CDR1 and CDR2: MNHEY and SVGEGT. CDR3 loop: CAGSWTELSYEQYF. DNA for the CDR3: TGTGCCGGCAGCTGGACAGAGCTCTCCTACGAGCAGTACTTC.